The clone carrying this TCR beta chain has just a few counts. What it binds is not known. From germline, CDR1 is DFQATT and CDR2 SNEGSKA (reference sequence). J gave up 0 bases and V 1 base, and 3 bases lay outside the gene matches. This CDR3 is built from 16 residues. TCRdb re-called the 5' RACE reads through MiXCR, storing one row per CDR3 protein. The sample includes fewer than 500,000 distinct CDR3 sequences, over 11% of them seen just once. The data derive from a study of identical twins. Study results and caveats: Within twin pairs, the out-of-frame alpha sequences they shared showed excess low generation probability. In zero-insertion analyses, partial confounding could arise from invariant MAIT and iNKT cells.

The same sample was also used in a study of yellow fever vaccine responses in identical twins.

Sequenced: CD4+ T cells sorted from blood. This sequence was found in a woman aged 18 to 35 in good health. The chain links TRBV20-1 to TRBJ2-1, with 10 bases fitting TRBD2. CDR3 sequence: CSARVSSGSSYNEQFF. The CDR3, as DNA: TGCAGTGCTAGAGTTTCTAGCGGGAGCTCCTACAATGAGCAGTTCTTC.